Listed here are 10 T cell receptor beta chains from one sample, sequenced in a study of blood T cell repertoires in COVID-19. TCRdb's table, derived via immunoSEQ multiplex PCR, lists solely in-frame clones and lacks some. The sample contains about 160,000 clones, 80% of which appear only once. Material for sequencing was PBMCs or T cells enriched from blood (not recorded which). Source of these receptors: an older woman who had recovered from COVID-19.

The chain employs TRBV7-7 and TRBJ2-2; 8 bases match TRBD2. This CDR3 region has 15 residues. Germline assignment: CDR1 SSHAT and CDR2 FNYEAQ (reference sequence). The trim removed 5 bases at V and 1 base at J, leaving 3 bases unmatched. CDR3 bases: TGTGCCAGCAGCCCGGGGGGGATGAACACCGGGGAGCTGTTTTTT. Its translation: CASSPGGMNTGELFF.

The gene calls are TRBV5-1 and TRBJ2-5; 7 positions match TRBD1. The CDR3 has 14 residues. In germline, CDR1 is SGHRS, CDR2 YFSETQ. The V gene end was trimmed by 4 bases and the J gene end by 1 base; junction bases not matched to a gene: 4. Here the CDR3 reads CASSGTATQETQYF. In DNA, the CDR3 is TGCGCCAGCAGCGGGACAGCTACCCAAGAGACCCAGTACTTC.

This chain links TRBV19 with TRBJ1-5; perhaps TRBD1 as D (5 bases). This CDR3 spans 14 amino acids. Germline V gene lookup returns CDR1 LNHDA and CDR2 SQIVND (reference sequence). V lost 1 base and J lost 7, with 11 bases in between. CDR3 DNA: TGTGCCAGTAGTATAGCCGGGGGTGGGCAGCCCCAGCATTTT. This gives the protein CASSIAGGGQPQHF.

The chain couples TRBV7-9 to TRBJ2-7, with 8 bases that match TRBD1. The CDR3 runs to 14 residues. Germline V lookup: CDR1 SEHNR, CDR2 FQNEAQ (reference sequence). The V gene end was trimmed by 2 bases and the J gene end by 3 bases; junction bases not matched to a gene: 3. CDR3 sequence reads: CASSLRQGYYEQYF. CDR3 DNA sequence: TGTGCCAGCAGCTTAAGACAGGGGTACTACGAGCAGTACTTC.

The chain joins TRBV11-3 to TRBJ2-1, with D maybe TRBD2 (7 bases). Trimming removed 5 bases at V and 7 bases at J, with 12 bases between. Germline loops: CDR1 SGHNT, CDR2 YENEEA. The CDR3 extends over 13 amino acids. The CDR3 region is CASSRGAGNEQFF. Here the CDR3 DNA reads TGTGCCAGCAGCCGGGGGGCCGGTAATGAGCAGTTCTTC. The full variable domain, in which reference TRBV11-3 and TRBJ2-1 provide the parts outside the CDR3, is EAGVVQSPRYKIIEKKQPVAFWCNPISGHNTLYWYLQNLGQGPELLIRYENEEAVDDSQLPKDRFSAERLKGVDSTLKIQPAELGDSAVYLCASSRGAGNEQFFGPGTRLTVL.

The V and J genes are TRBV10-3 and TRBJ2-1, with TRBD2 matching over 9 bases. There are 16 residues in the CDR3. Germline V lookup: CDR1 ENHRY, CDR2 SYGVKD. V shed 1 base and J 6 bases; nucleotides not matched to a gene: 7. CDR3 DNA: TGTGCCATCAGTGAGTTTGGCGGGGGGGCCCTCAATGAGCAGTTCTTC. It is translated as CAISEFGGGALNEQFF.

The V gene is TRBV2, the J gene TRBJ1-5; 9 bases are shared with TRBD1. Germline-derived CDR1 and CDR2 are SNHLY and FYNNEI. The V gene end was trimmed by 6 bases and the J gene end by 4 bases; junction bases not matched to a gene: 1. The CDR3 loop spans 13 amino acids. CDR3 DNA sequence: TGTGCCAGCAGAGGGACAGGGAATCAGCCCCAGCATTTT. Protein: CASRGTGNQPQHF.

The CDR3 reads CASSSRGGALTGYTF. The CDR3 DNA follows: TGCGCCAGCAGCTCCCGGGGGGGCGCACTGACTGGCTACACCTTC. The chain carries TRBV5-1 and TRBJ1-2, with D tentatively TRBD1 (6 bases). V dropped 3 bases and J dropped 7 bases, with 19 bases sitting between them. Germline CDR1 SGHRS, CDR2 YFSETQ. The CDR3 spans 15 residues.

The V and J genes are TRBV19 and TRBJ2-3; 7 positions agree with TRBD2. The CDR3 loop spans 14 amino acids. With 3 bases clipped from V and 4 bases from J, the junction kept 4 bases outside the gene matches. Germline CDR1 and CDR2: LNHDA and SQIVND (reference sequence). In nucleotides, the CDR3 is TGTGCCAGTAGTATTGGCGGGGGAGCAGATACGCAGTATTTT. This gives the protein CASSIGGGADTQYF.

V and J are TRBV18 and TRBJ2-3, with TRBD1 identical over 7 bases. The length of the CDR3 is 16 residues. Germline V CDR1 and CDR2: KGHSH, LQKENI. The V segment lost 6 bases and the J segment 1 base; nucleotides outside the gene matches: 10. The chain's CDR3 is CASSPLRGPGTDTQYF. The CDR3, as DNA: TGTGCCAGCTCTCCCCTGAGGGGGCCCGGCACAGATACGCAGTATTTT. Together with reference TRBV18 and TRBJ2-3, the CDR3 gives the full variable domain: NAGVMQNPRHLVRRRGQEARLRCSPMKGHSHVYWYRQLPEEGLKFMVYLQKENIIDESGMPKERFSAEFPKEGPSILRIQQVVRGDSAAYFCASSPLRGPGTDTQYFGPGTRLTVL.